The TCR beta chain under discussion was sequenced for a study of cytomegalovirus exposure and HLA in healthy donors. Points from the study as a whole: A later analysis by the authors found several of the most significant clusters apparently linked to common viral pathogens. Rarity marked most TCR sequences, yet some public TCRs occurred in many donors.

V lost 2 bases to trimming and J lost 5 bases, with 12 bases between them. CDR3 length: 13 residues. Germline loops: CDR1 GTSNPN, CDR2 SVGIG (reference sequence). In the case of this clone: Its antigen is not known.

The donors (healthy individuals) were bone marrow donors. Vbeta (60) and Jbeta (13) primers were used in the PCR. TCRdb's copy holds only in-frame clones and misses some; the assay was immunoSEQ multiplex PCR. Here the sample table reports around 100,000 clones. V is TRBV30 and J is TRBJ1-1; a weak D match, TRBD1 (5 bases). Sample: PBMCs. The clonotype was recovered from a man aged 40-50 years in good health and CMV-seronegative. The CDR3: CAWSRNRRTEAFF. DNA for the CDR3: TGTGCCTGGAGTAGGAACAGGCGAACTGAAGCTTTCTTT.